What follows are 15 T cell receptor beta chains derived from one specimen sequenced in a study of T cell responses to AZD1222 COVID-19 vaccine. The data were produced by immunoSEQ multiplex PCR, yet TCRdb's version contains in-frame clones alone and is incomplete. The sample gives some 150,000 clones, 88% of which show up once; approximately 5.4% is in the top ten. The material was peripheral blood, obtained 28 days after the second dose of the MenACWY control vaccine. Source of these receptors: an adult who received the MenACWY meningococcal vaccine as a control.

The chain has TRBV5-1 and TRBJ2-5, with 8 bases lining up with TRBD1. V lost 4 bases to trimming and J lost 4 bases; unmatched junction nucleotides: 6. Germline V gene data show CDR1 as SGHRS and CDR2 as YFSETQ. The CDR3 is 14 amino acids. The CDR3 sequence: CASSDRGGGETQYF. The CDR3 DNA is TGCGCCAGCAGCGACAGGGGAGGAGGAGAGACCCAGTACTTC.

This chain uses TRBV28 with TRBJ1-1; the D gene is possibly TRBD1 (5 bases). Trimming removed 5 bases from V and 1 base from J, with 8 bases in between. The CDR3 length is 13 residues. Germline V lookup: CDR1 MDHEN, CDR2 SYDVKM. CDR3 residues: CASSRDGNTEAFF. CDR3 nucleotides: TGTGCCAGCAGTCGGGACGGGAACACTGAAGCTTTCTTT.

The V and J genes are TRBV9 and TRBJ2-2; 8 nucleotides align to TRBD1. CDR1 is SGDLS, CDR2 YYNGEE, per germline. J lost 1 base, V lost 3 bases, and 2 bases had no gene match. This CDR3 comprises 15 residues. Here the CDR3 reads CASSEGQENTGELFF. CDR3 coding DNA: TGTGCCAGCAGCGAGGGACAGGAGAACACCGGGGAGCTGTTTTTT.

This CDR3 is CASSEGLAGGYDTQYF. The DNA of the CDR3 is TGCGCCAGCAGCGAAGGACTAGCGGGGGGGTACGATACGCAGTATTTT. The chain joins TRBV5-1 to TRBJ2-3; the match to TRBD2 covers 15 bases. Germline V gives CDR1 SGHRS, CDR2 YFSETQ. The trim removed 4 bases at V and 6 bases at J, leaving 6 bases unmatched. This CDR3 has 16 amino acids.

The chain is built from TRBV5-4 and TRBJ2-7; 7 nucleotides agree with TRBD1. Germline V lookup: CDR1 SGHNT, CDR2 YYREEE (reference sequence). The V and J ends lost 2 bases and 5 bases, in that order; junction bases with no gene match: 7. The CDR3 contains 14 residues. For the CDR3, the DNA is TGTGCCAGCAGCTTACAGGGGAATCTCCACGAGCAGTACTTC. Encoded protein: CASSLQGNLHEQYF.

As concerns this clone: The same CDR3 also results from other DNA sequences found in this sample. This chain joins TRBV5-1 and TRBJ2-5, with 7 bases that match TRBD2. This CDR3 region has 16 residues. Germline CDR1 and CDR2: SGHRS and YFSETQ. The V segment lost 4 bases and the J segment 0 bases; nucleotides outside the gene matches: 9. The chain's CDR3 is CASSGGTGGYQETQYF. The CDR3 DNA reads as TGCGCCAGCAGCGGGGGGACGGGGGGATACCAAGAGACCCAGTACTTC.

The rearrangement uses TRBV9 and TRBJ1-2, with 9 nucleotides matching TRBD1. Per germline, CDR1 SGDLS and CDR2 YYNGEE. The CDR3 is 14 residues long. V shed 3 bases and J 8 bases; nucleotides not matched to a gene: 8. In DNA, the CDR3 is TGTGCCAGCAGCGCCCAGTGGACAGGGGCAGGCTACACCTTC. Encoded protein: CASSAQWTGAGYTF.

The rearrangement uses TRBV4-2 and TRBJ2-6; 8 positions match TRBD2. Germline loops: CDR1 LGHNA, CDR2 YNFKEQ. The CDR3 is 18 amino acids. J was trimmed by 1 base and V by 0 bases; bases with no gene match: 5. The CDR3 sequence: CASSQERRLASGANVLTF. CDR3 coding DNA: TGTGCCAGCAGCCAAGAACGGAGACTAGCGTCTGGGGCCAACGTCCTGACTTTC.

V is TRBV7-6 and J is TRBJ2-3; D is possibly TRBD1 or TRBD2 (5 bases each). Per the germline V gene, CDR1 is SGHVS and CDR2 is FNYEAQ. V lost 1 base and J 0 bases, leaving 11 bases between the germline ends. The CDR3 covers 16 residues. The CDR3 DNA follows: TGTGCCAGCAGCTTAGTGGGACCCCCTAGCACAGATACGCAGTATTTT. Translated: CASSLVGPPSTDTQYF.

The J gene is TRBJ2-7, the V gene TRBV19; a possible D gene is TRBD1 (6 bases). The CDR3 loop spans 11 amino acids. Germline values: CDR1 LNHDA, CDR2 SQIVND (reference sequence). CDR3 nucleotides: TGTGCTGCTGGACAGTTCTACGAGCAGTACTTC. Its protein is CAAGQFYEQYF.

This clone showed up just a few times. This sequence joins TRBV5-4 and TRBJ2-1; D is uncertain. This CDR3 has 14 residues. In germline, CDR1 is SGHNT, CDR2 YYREEE (reference sequence). V was clipped by 0 bases and J by 2 bases, with 6 bases between them. The CDR3 DNA reads TGTGCCAGCAGCTTGGTAGGCACCTACAATGAGCAGTTCTTC. Amino acid sequence: CASSLVGTYNEQFF.

The genes are TRBV15 and TRBJ1-2; TRBD1 agrees at 9 bases. Germline loops: CDR1 LNHNV, CDR2 YYDKDF (reference sequence). J gave up 4 bases and V 3 bases, and 3 bases lay outside the gene matches. This CDR3 comprises 14 residues. The CDR3 DNA sequence: TGTGCCACCAGCAGGGAGGGACAGGGCTATGGCTACACCTTC. Translated: CATSREGQGYGYTF.

CDR3 coding DNA: TGTGCCAGCAGTTTCCAGGGCGCAAACTATGGCTACACCTTC. This codes for CASSFQGANYGYTF. This chain joins TRBV27 and TRBJ1-2; maybe TRBD1 (5 bases). Per the germline V gene, CDR1 is MNHEY and CDR2 is SMNVEV (reference sequence). Trimming removed 3 bases at V and 2 bases at J, with 10 bases between. The CDR3 contains 14 residues.

The J gene is TRBJ1-2, the V gene TRBV5-1; D is uncertain. CDR1 is SGHRS, CDR2 YFSETQ, per germline. V gave up 0 bases and J gave up 3 bases, with 12 bases separating them. The CDR3 is made up of 15 amino acids. CDR3 bases: TGCGCCAGCAGCTTGGTGGGGTTTCGGGACTATGGCTACACCTTC. Encoded protein: CASSLVGFRDYGYTF.

J is TRBJ2-7 and V is TRBV19; D might be TRBD1 or TRBD2, each matching 5 bases. Trimming removed 1 base from V and 6 bases from J, with 16 bases in between. This CDR3 spans 15 amino acids. Germline loops: CDR1 LNHDA, CDR2 SQIVND (reference sequence). This chain's CDR3 is CASSIASRVAGEQYF. Written as DNA, the CDR3 is TGTGCCAGTAGTATAGCGAGCAGGGTCGCGGGCGAGCAGTACTTC.